A selection of T cell receptor beta chains follows, all from one sample in a study of CD8+CD57+ T cells in acquired aplastic anemia. TCRdb used MiXCR to reprocess the reads, holding one entry per CDR3 protein. This table has 150,000 to 200,000 distinct CDR3 sequences, over 60% appearing once. The sample taken for sequencing was sorted CD4+, CD8+, or CD8+CD57+ T cells (not recorded which) from PBMCs. These receptors were taken from a human donor with severe aplastic anemia or a healthy control (not recorded which). The CDR3 runs from the conserved cysteine through the conserved F or W. A D gene is named only where the DNA matches it firmly. Clone size is stated in some rows and not others, as once, few, many or a class when expanded.

abundance: NA; j_gene: TRBJ1-2; d_gene: NA; v_gene: TRBV2; CDR3aa: CASSGGSGYTF; CDR3nt: TGTGCCAGCAGTGGAGGTTCTGGCTACACCTTC
abundance: few; j_gene: TRBJ1-6; d_gene: TRBD1; v_gene: TRBV2; CDR3aa: CASSEKDRGGSPLHF; CDR3nt: TGTGCCAGCAGTGAAAAGGACAGGGGTGGTTCACCCCTCCACTTT
abundance: few; j_gene: TRBJ2-7; d_gene: TRBD1; v_gene: TRBV25-1; CDR3aa: CASSVSLGQGGYEQYF; CDR3nt: TGTGCCAGCAGTGTATCCCTGGGACAGGGGGGGTACGAGCAGTACTTC
abundance: once; j_gene: TRBJ1-2; d_gene: NA; v_gene: TRBV19; CDR3aa: CASSKWAGNGYTF; CDR3nt: TGTGCCAGTAGTAAATGGGCAGGGAATGGCTACACCTTC
abundance: NA; j_gene: TRBJ2-7; d_gene: NA; v_gene: TRBV9; CDR3aa: CASSHELVGEQYF; CDR3nt: TGTGCCAGCAGCCACGAACTAGTGGGCGAGCAGTACTTC
abundance: NA; j_gene: TRBJ2-7; d_gene: NA; v_gene: TRBV7-9; CDR3aa: CASSLGSSNEQYF; CDR3nt: TGCGCCAGCAGCCTTGGTTCTTCTAACGAGCAGTACTTC
abundance: NA; j_gene: TRBJ2-3; d_gene: TRBD2; v_gene: TRBV7-2; CDR3aa: CASSLLGLAETDTQYF; CDR3nt: TGTGCCAGCAGCTTATTAGGACTAGCCGAAACAGATACGCAGTATTTT
abundance: once; j_gene: TRBJ2-7; d_gene: NA; v_gene: TRBV9; CDR3aa: CASRGTSPYEQYF; CDR3nt: TGCGCCAGCAGAGGGACTTCCCCCTACGAGCAGTACTTC
abundance: NA; j_gene: TRBJ2-5; d_gene: NA; v_gene: TRBV24-1; CDR3aa: CATAGYGETQYF; CDR3nt: TGTGCCACCGCCGGGTACGGAGAGACCCAGTACTTC
abundance: NA; j_gene: TRBJ2-5; d_gene: NA; v_gene: TRBV2; CDR3aa: CAGQSSGETQYF; CDR3nt: TGTGCGGGTCAATCTTCAGGGGAGACCCAGTACTTC
abundance: few; j_gene: TRBJ1-6; d_gene: TRBD1; v_gene: TRBV2; CDR3aa: CASSRGQGRAPLHF; CDR3nt: TGTGCCAGCAGCCGCGGACAGGGACGCGCACCCCTCCACTTT
abundance: NA; j_gene: TRBJ2-7; d_gene: NA; v_gene: TRBV20-1; CDR3aa: CSASVPGFSYEQYF; CDR3nt: TGCAGTGCTAGCGTCCCTGGGTTCTCCTACGAGCAGTACTTC
abundance: NA; j_gene: TRBJ1-2; d_gene: NA; v_gene: TRBV29-1; CDR3aa: CSVVVSETGGYTF; CDR3nt: TGCAGCGTTGTGGTCAGCGAGACGGGGGGCTACACCTTC
abundance: NA; j_gene: TRBJ1-5; d_gene: TRBD1; v_gene: TRBV7-8; CDR3aa: CASKGQMNQPQHF; CDR3nt: TGTGCCAGCAAGGGACAGATGAATCAGCCCCAGCATTTT
abundance: few; j_gene: TRBJ2-7; d_gene: NA; v_gene: TRBV7-9; CDR3aa: CASSGGFYEQYF; CDR3nt: TGTGCCAGCAGCGGAGGGTTCTACGAGCAGTACTTC
abundance: few; j_gene: TRBJ2-7; d_gene: NA; v_gene: TRBV29-1; CDR3aa: CSVGTNSYEQYF; CDR3nt: TGCAGCGTTGGGACAAACTCCTACGAGCAGTACTTC
abundance: NA; j_gene: TRBJ2-7; d_gene: NA; v_gene: TRBV5-1; CDR3aa: CASSQDEYGEQYF; CDR3nt: TGCGCCAGCAGCCAAGACGAATATGGGGAGCAGTACTTC